This T cell receptor (beta chain) was obtained from a study of blood T cells in healthy people across ages. A second roughly 6 to 11 cycle PCR used barcoded and J-beta primers. TCRdb itself ran the 5' RACE reads through MiXCR, one entry per CDR3 protein. The data show about 580,000 distinct CDR3 sequences, around 50% seen once. CDR3 length equals 16 residues. V lost 5 bases and J lost 7; bases outside the gene matches: 15. CDR1 is DFQATT and CDR2 is SNEGSKA in the germline V gene (reference sequence). This chain connects TRBV20-1 to TRBJ2-1, with 9 bases aligning to TRBD2. The sample comprised blood. This clonotype was sampled from an elderly man in good health. The CDR3 DNA reads TGCAGTGCTGGCTCGGGGACTAGCCCTTTCCTGAATGAGCAGTTCTTC. Translated: CSAGSGTSPFLNEQFF.